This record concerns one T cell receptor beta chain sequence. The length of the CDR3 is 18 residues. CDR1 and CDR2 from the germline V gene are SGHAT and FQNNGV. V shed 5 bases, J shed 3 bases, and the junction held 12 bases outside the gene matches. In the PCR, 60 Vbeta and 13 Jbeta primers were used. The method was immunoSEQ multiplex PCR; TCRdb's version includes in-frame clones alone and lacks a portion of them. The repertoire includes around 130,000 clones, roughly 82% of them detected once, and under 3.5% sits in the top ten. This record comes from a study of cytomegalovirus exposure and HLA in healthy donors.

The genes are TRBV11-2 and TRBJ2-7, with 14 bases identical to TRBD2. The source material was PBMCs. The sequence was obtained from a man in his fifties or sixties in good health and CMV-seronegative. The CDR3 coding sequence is TGTGCCAGCAGCGCGACGGCGCCGGGGACTAGCGGGGGCTACGAGCAGTACTTC. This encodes CASSATAPGTSGGYEQYF.